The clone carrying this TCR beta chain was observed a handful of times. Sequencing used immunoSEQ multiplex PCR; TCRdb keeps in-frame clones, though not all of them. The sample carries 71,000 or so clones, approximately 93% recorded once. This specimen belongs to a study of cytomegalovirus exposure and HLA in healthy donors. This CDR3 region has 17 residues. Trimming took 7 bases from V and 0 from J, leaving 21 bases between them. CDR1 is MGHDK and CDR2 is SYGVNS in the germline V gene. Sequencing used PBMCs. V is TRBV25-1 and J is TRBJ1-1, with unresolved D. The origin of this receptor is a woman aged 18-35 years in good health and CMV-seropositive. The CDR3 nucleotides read TGTGCCAGCATTCCCTCAGGAGGCGGTGGGCTGAACACTGAAGCTTTCTTT. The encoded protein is CASIPSGGGGLNTEAFF.